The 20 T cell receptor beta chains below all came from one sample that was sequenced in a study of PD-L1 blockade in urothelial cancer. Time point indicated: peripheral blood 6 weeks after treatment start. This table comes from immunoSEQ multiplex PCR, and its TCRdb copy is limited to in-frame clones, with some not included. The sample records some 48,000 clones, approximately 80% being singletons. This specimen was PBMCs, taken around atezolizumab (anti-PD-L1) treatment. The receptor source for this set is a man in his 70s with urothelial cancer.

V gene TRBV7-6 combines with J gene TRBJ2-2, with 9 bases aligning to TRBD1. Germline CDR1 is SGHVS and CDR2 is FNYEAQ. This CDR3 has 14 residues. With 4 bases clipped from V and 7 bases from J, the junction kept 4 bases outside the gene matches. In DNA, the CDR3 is TGTGCCAGCAGCTCAAGACAGGGGGGCGGGGAGCTGTTTTTT. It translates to CASSSRQGGGELFF.

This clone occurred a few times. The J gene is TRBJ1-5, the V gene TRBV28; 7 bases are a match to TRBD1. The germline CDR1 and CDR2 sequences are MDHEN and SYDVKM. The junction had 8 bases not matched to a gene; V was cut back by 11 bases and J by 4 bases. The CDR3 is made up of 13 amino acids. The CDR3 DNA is TGTGCCCACCGGGACAGACGTAATCAGCCCCAGCATTTT. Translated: CAHRDRRNQPQHF.

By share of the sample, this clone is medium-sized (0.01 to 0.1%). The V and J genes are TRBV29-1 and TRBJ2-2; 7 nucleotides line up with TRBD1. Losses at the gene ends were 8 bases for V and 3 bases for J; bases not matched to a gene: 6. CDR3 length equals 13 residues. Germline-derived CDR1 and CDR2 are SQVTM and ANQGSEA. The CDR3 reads CSTGTDDTGELFF. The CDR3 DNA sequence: TGCAGCACCGGGACAGATGACACCGGGGAGCTGTTTTTT.

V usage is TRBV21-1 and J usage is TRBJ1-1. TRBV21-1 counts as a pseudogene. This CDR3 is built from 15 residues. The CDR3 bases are TGTGCCAGCGCTCCCCGGGCGACGGGAGACACTGAAGCTTTCTTT. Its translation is CASAPRATGDTEAFF.

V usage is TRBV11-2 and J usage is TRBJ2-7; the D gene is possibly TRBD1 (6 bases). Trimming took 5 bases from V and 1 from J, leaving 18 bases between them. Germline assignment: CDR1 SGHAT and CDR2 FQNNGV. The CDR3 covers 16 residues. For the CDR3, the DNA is TGTGCCAGCAGCCCAGGAAACAGGGCTGCGTCCTACGAGCAGTACTTC. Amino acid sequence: CASSPGNRAASYEQYF.

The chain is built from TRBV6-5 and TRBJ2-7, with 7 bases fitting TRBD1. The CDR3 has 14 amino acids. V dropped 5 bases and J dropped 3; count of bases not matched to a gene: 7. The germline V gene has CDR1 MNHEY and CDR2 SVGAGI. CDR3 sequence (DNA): TGTGCCAGCAGTGAAGGACAGGTGTTCTACGAGCAGTACTTC. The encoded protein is CASSEGQVFYEQYF.

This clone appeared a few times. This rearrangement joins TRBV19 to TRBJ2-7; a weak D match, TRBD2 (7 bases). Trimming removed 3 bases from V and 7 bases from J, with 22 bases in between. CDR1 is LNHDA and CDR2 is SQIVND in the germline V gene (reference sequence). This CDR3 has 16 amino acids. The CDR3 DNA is TGTGCCAGTAGTATTTGGGGGGGCAGCCAGAGCGGGGAGCAGTACTTC. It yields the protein CASSIWGGSQSGEQYF.

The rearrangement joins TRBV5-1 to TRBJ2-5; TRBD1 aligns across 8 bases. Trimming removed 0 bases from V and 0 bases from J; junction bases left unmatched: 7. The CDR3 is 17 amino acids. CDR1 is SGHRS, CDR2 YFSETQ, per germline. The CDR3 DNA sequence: TGCGCCAGCAGCTTGGGGGCAGGGGGCATGTACCAAGAGACCCAGTACTTC. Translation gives CASSLGAGGMYQETQYF.

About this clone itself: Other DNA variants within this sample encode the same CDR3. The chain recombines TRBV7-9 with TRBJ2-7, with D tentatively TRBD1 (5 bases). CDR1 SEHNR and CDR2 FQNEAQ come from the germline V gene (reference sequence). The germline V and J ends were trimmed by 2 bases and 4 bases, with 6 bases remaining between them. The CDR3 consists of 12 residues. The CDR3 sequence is CASSLQGYEQYF. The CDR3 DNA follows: TGTGCCAGCAGCTTACAGGGTTACGAGCAGTACTTC.

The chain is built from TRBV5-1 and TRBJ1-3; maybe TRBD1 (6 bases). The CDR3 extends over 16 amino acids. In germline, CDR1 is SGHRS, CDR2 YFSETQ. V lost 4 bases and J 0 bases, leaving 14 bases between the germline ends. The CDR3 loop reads CASSRGQLISGNTIYF. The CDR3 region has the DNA TGCGCCAGCAGCCGAGGACAGCTTATCTCTGGAAACACCATATATTTT.

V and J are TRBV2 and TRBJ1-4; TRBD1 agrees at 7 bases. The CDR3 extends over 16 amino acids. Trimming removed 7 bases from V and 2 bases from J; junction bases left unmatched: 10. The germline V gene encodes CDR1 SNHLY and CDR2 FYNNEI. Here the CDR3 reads CASKLRGQETNEKLFF. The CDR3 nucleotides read TGTGCCAGCAAATTAAGGGGGCAGGAGACTAATGAAAAACTGTTTTTT.

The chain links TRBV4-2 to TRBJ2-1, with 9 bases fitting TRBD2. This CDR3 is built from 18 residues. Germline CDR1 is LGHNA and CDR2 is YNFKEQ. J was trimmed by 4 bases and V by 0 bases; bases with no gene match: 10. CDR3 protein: CASSQDLRGTSRYNEQFF. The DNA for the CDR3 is TGTGCCAGCAGCCAAGATCTACGGGGGACTAGCCGATACAATGAGCAGTTCTTC.

In DNA form, the CDR3 reads TGTGCCAGCAGTTACTCCGGGACAGGGGTTTCCTACGAGCAGTACTTC. Its translation is CASSYSGTGVSYEQYF. The chain has TRBV6-6 and TRBJ2-7, with TRBD1 matching over 10 bases. The CDR3 runs to 16 residues. Trimming took 0 bases from V and 1 from J; bases not matched to a gene: 3. Germline CDR1 is MNHNY and CDR2 is SVGAGI (reference sequence).

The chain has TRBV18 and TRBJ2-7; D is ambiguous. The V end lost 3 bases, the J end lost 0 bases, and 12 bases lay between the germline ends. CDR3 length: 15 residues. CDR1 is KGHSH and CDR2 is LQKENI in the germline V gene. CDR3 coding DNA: TGTGCCAGCTCACCCTCGACGGAGTCCTCCTACGAGCAGTACTTC. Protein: CASSPSTESSYEQYF.

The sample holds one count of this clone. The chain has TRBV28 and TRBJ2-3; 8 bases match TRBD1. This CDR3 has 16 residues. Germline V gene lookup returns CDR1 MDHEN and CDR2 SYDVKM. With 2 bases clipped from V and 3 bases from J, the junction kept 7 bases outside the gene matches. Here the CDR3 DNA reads TGTGCCAGCAGTTTAAATACAGGGGGTGAGACAGATACGCAGTATTTT. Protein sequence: CASSLNTGGETDTQYF.

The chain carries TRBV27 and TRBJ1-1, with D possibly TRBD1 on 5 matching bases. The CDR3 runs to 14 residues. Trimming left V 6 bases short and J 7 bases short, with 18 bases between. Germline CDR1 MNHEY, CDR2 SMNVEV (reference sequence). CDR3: CASRRGGTLNEAFF. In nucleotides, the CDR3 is TGTGCCAGCAGGAGAGGCGGGACGCTCAATGAAGCTTTCTTT.

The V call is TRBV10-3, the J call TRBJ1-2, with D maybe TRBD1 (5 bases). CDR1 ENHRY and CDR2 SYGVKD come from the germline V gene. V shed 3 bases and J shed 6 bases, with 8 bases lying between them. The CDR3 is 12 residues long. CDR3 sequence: CAISERGNGYTF. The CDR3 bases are TGTGCCATCAGTGAAAGGGGTAATGGCTACACCTTC.

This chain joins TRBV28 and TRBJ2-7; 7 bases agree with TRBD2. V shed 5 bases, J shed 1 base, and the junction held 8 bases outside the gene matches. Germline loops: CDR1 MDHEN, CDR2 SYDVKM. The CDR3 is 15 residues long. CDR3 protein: CASSLVSGNSYEQYF. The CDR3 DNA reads TGTGCCAGCAGTCTCGTGAGCGGGAATTCCTACGAGCAGTACTTC.

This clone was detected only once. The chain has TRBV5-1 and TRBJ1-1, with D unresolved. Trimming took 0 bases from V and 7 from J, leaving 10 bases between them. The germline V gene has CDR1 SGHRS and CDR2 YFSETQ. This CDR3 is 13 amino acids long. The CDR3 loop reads CASSLVGGYEAFF. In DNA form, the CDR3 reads TGCGCCAGCAGCTTGGTCGGAGGCTATGAAGCTTTCTTT. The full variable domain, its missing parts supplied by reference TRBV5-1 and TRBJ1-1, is KAGVTQTPRYLIKTRGQQVTLSCSPISGHRSVSWYQQTPGQGLQFLFEYFSETQRNKGNFPGRFSGRQFSNSRSEMNVSTLELGDSALYLCASSLVGGYEAFFGQGTRLTVV.

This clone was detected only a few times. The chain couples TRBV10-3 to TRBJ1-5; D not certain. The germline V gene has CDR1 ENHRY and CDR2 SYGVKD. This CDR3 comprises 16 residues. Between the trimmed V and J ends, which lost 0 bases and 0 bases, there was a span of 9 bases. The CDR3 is CAISESDFYSNQPQHF. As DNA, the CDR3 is TGTGCCATCAGTGAGTCCGACTTTTATAGCAATCAGCCCCAGCATTTT.